This TCR beta chain was identified during a study of T cell responses to AZD1222 COVID-19 vaccine. Study-level results: Sampling that yielded the repertoires occurred only after the peak T cell response. Baseline testing showed seropositivity in only a handful of AZD1222 recipients.

There are 15 residues in the CDR3. Germline lookup yields CDR1 SGDLS and CDR2 YYNGEE. Germline trimming cut 0 bases from V and 5 bases from J; bases unmatched to any gene: 4. This clone was seen just once. Its antigen is currently unknown. Assay used: immunoSEQ multiplex PCR; TCRdb lists only in-frame clones, some missing. The sample includes more than 150,000 clones, 80% to 90% of them seen just once. The chain recombines TRBV9 with TRBJ2-1; 8 bases line up with TRBD2. This clonotype originated in an adult in good health. Sequencing was performed on peripheral blood, taken on day 0 of AZD1222 vaccination. The CDR3 spells CASSVVPGGNNEQFF. The CDR3 DNA sequence: TGTGCCAGCAGCGTAGTACCGGGAGGGAACAATGAGCAGTTCTTC.